The T cell receptor (beta chain) described here comes from a study of CD8 T cells in ankylosing spondylitis. Germline values: CDR1 SGDLS, CDR2 YYNGEE. Trimming removed 0 bases from V and 0 bases from J, with 7 bases in between. The CDR3 loop spans 15 amino acids. With regard to this clonotype: Its antigen is currently unknown.

Study-wide results and caveats: A TCR beta motif made of fewer than 10 highly homologous variants seemed typical of ankylosing spondylitis blood. Matched ankylosing spondylitis synovial fluid reportedly contained a significantly enriched population of disease-linked clones. Reactive arthritis synovial fluid and blood were previously reported to contain some motif variants.

The authors made TCR beta libraries by quantitative 5'-RACE with molecular barcodes. TCRdb called the 5' RACE reads again in MiXCR, with one record for every CDR3 protein. The sample has about 190,000 distinct CDR3 sequences; over 10% are singletons. Sequenced material: blood, either unsorted or a sorted T cell fraction (not recorded which). This clonotype was obtained from a female donor with ankylosing spondylitis or in good health (not recorded which). The rearrangement links TRBV9 to TRBJ2-1, with D unresolved. The CDR3 spells CASSVGLSSYNEQFF. The CDR3 DNA is TGTGCCAGCAGCGTAGGTCTGAGCTCCTACAATGAGCAGTTCTTC.